Listed below are T cell receptor beta chains from one sample, sequenced in a study of blood T cell repertoires in COVID-19. The repertoire was sequenced with immunoSEQ multiplex PCR; TCRdb's copy has only in-frame clones and lacks some. The sample lists around 260,000 clones; around 88% were seen once. Sample: peripheral blood. These TCRs come from a man aged 25 to 40 with acute or convalescent COVID-19. Each CDR3 is given with its conserved first and last residue. A D gene is named only where the DNA matches it firmly. Rows may omit the clone size; those that give it use once, few, many or a size class.

TRBV19	-	TRBD1	TRBJ2-3	CASVGQNTDTQYF	TGTGCCAGTGTGGGACAGAACACAGATACGCAGTATTTT
TRBV3-1/TRBV3-2	few	-	TRBJ2-7	CASSQDSREQYF	TGTGCCAGCAGCCAAGATAGTCGCGAGCAGTACTTC
TRBV30	-	-	TRBJ1-2	CAWSPNGITNYGYTF	TGTGCCTGGAGTCCCAACGGGATTACTAACTATGGCTACACCTTC
TRBV7-3	-	TRBD1	TRBJ2-1	CASSYRGPYNEQFF	TGTGCCAGCAGCTACAGGGGTCCCTACAATGAGCAGTTCTTC
TRBV15	-	-	TRBJ2-7	CATSSWMGRGKQYF	TGTGCCACCAGCTCGTGGATGGGGAGGGGGAAGCAGTACTTC
TRBV28	-	TRBD1	TRBJ1-2	CASSSIGGATPGYTF	TGTGCCAGCAGTTCCATAGGGGGCGCAACCCCTGGCTACACCTTC
TRBV5-1	-	-	TRBJ2-6	CASSLSTETGANVLTF	TGCGCCAGCAGCTTGTCAACCGAGACTGGGGCCAACGTCCTGACTTTC
TRBV27	-	TRBD1	TRBJ2-7	CASSPRDSPYEQYF	TGTGCCAGCAGTCCCAGGGACAGCCCCTACGAGCAGTACTTC
TRBV5-5	-	-	TRBJ2-7	CASRRAPPRVSYEQYF	TGTGCCAGCAGGCGCGCCCCCCCACGGGTCTCCTACGAGCAGTACTTC
TRBV6-5	-	TRBD1	TRBJ1-5	CASSETGGSNQPQHF	TGTGCCAGCAGCGAGACAGGGGGCAGCAATCAGCCCCAGCATTTT
TRBV5-4	-	-	TRBJ1-4	CASSLGQNEKLFF	TGTGCCAGCAGCTTGGGGCAGAATGAAAAACTGTTTTTT
TRBV5-1	-	-	TRBJ1-6	CASSLLTTRDSPLHF	TGCGCCAGCAGCTTGTTAACAACGCGGGATTCACCCCTCCACTTT